Each of the 18 T cell receptor beta chains below was sequenced from the same sample in a study of cytomegalovirus exposure and HLA in healthy donors. A multiplex PCR was run with 60 Vbeta primers and 13 Jbeta primers. TCRdb's table, derived via immunoSEQ multiplex PCR, lists solely in-frame clones and lacks some. Of approximately 140,000 clones in the sample, 60% to 85% were seen once. Sequencing was carried out using PBMCs. Source of these receptors: a man in his forties or fifties in good health and CMV-seronegative.

The chain employs TRBV11-2 and TRBJ2-7, with TRBD1 matching 8 bases. Germline assignment: CDR1 SGHAT and CDR2 FQNNGV. With 5 bases clipped from V and 2 bases from J, the junction kept 5 bases outside the gene matches. The CDR3 spans 14 residues. The DNA of the CDR3 is TGTGCCAGCAGCACCGACAGGGGACCCTACGAGCAGTACTTC. It codes for CASSTDRGPYEQYF.

This clone was seen once. CDR3 bases: TGTGCCAGCAGCCTCCCGACAGGAAACACCGGGGAGCTGTTTTTT. It encodes CASSLPTGNTGELFF. The chain carries TRBV7-9 and TRBJ2-2, with TRBD1 as a possible D gene (6 bases). Trimming pared 5 bases from V and 2 bases from J, leaving 12 bases between. The CDR3 consists of 15 residues. Germline V gene lookup returns CDR1 SEHNR and CDR2 FQNEAQ (reference sequence).

V usage is TRBV11-2 and J usage is TRBJ2-3; 10 bases align to TRBD2. Unmatched junction bases numbered 5, after V lost 5 bases and J lost 0 bases. The CDR3 contains 16 residues. Germline assignment: CDR1 SGHAT and CDR2 FQNNGV. The CDR3 region has the DNA TGTGCCAGCAGCGAACTAGCGGGAATAAGCACAGATACGCAGTATTTT. Its protein is CASSELAGISTDTQYF.

A single count supports this clone. The J gene is TRBJ2-7, the V gene TRBV6-1; 16 nucleotides align to TRBD2. V dropped 5 bases and J dropped 7; count of bases not matched to a gene: 5. Germline CDR1 reads MNHNS; CDR2 reads SASEGT. The CDR3 is 15 residues long. Here the CDR3 DNA reads TGTGCCAGCAGTAGGGGGACTAGCGGGAGGGAAGAGCAGTACTTC. Its translation: CASSRGTSGREEQYF.

The chain recombines TRBV19 with TRBJ2-3, with 9 bases lining up with TRBD2. CDR1 is LNHDA and CDR2 is SQIVND in the germline V gene (reference sequence). The CDR3 sequence is 15 residues long. J was trimmed by 5 bases and V by 3 bases; bases with no gene match: 6. The DNA of the CDR3 is TGTGCCAGTAGTATGCTGGGACTAGCCGTAGATACGCAGTATTTT. Its protein product is CASSMLGLAVDTQYF.

In this sample, this clone turned up once. V gene TRBV4-1 combines with J gene TRBJ1-6, with 7 bases aligning to TRBD1. The CDR3 spans 15 residues. V dropped 1 base and J dropped 7; count of bases not matched to a gene: 4. Germline V gene sequence: CDR1 MGHRA, CDR2 YSYEKL. This chain's CDR3 is CASSQGVRGNSPLHF. In nucleotides, the CDR3 is TGCGCCAGCAGCCAAGGGGTCAGGGGGAATTCACCCCTCCACTTT.

This clone came up a few times. V is TRBV19 and J is TRBJ1-3; D is unclear. Germline lookup yields CDR1 LNHDA and CDR2 SQIVND (reference sequence). V was clipped by 3 bases and J by 7 bases, with 4 bases between them. The CDR3 totals 11 residues. The CDR3 is CASSIENTIYF. As DNA, the CDR3 is TGTGCCAGTAGTATTGAGAACACCATATATTTT.

This clone was counted between two and nine times. The rearrangement links TRBV11-2 to TRBJ1-5; 10 bases map to TRBD1. CDR1 is SGHAT and CDR2 is FQNNGV in the germline V gene. J was trimmed by 4 bases and V by 5 bases; bases with no gene match: 5. There are 15 residues in the CDR3. CDR3 coding DNA: TGTGCCAGCAGCCTGGGACAGGGGCAAAATCAGCCCCAGCATTTT. Amino acids: CASSLGQGQNQPQHF.

The genes are TRBV29-1 and TRBJ2-7, with 11 bases that match TRBD1. V gave up 4 bases and J gave up 2 bases; unmatched junction bases: 10. Looked up from germline, CDR1 is SQVTM and CDR2 is ANQGSEA. The CDR3 sequence is 16 residues long. The CDR3 DNA reads TGCAGCGTTGTGTTGTTTGGGACAGGGGGTGCCTACGAGCAGTACTTC. Translating gives CSVVLFGTGGAYEQYF.

The J gene is TRBJ1-4, the V gene TRBV7-3; no clear D. V was shortened by 1 base and J by 0 bases, with 6 bases between the two germline ends. Germline V CDR1 and CDR2: SGHTA, FQGTGA. The CDR3 contains 15 residues. The CDR3 sequence is CASSLMYATNEKLFF. In DNA form, the CDR3 reads TGTGCCAGCAGCTTAATGTATGCAACTAATGAAAAACTGTTTTTT.

This chain links TRBV5-1 with TRBJ1-3, with a tentative D call TRBD1 (5 bases). Trimming removed 0 bases from V and 3 bases from J, with 13 bases in between. This CDR3 is built from 16 residues. Germline V lookup: CDR1 SGHRS, CDR2 YFSETQ. In nucleotides, the CDR3 is TGCGCCAGCAGCTTGGAAGTGTGGGGGGATGGAAACACCATATATTTT. It translates to CASSLEVWGDGNTIYF.

The chain employs TRBV6-5 and TRBJ1-5; 8 nucleotides line up with TRBD1. The CDR3 contains 14 residues. The trim removed 8 bases at V and 4 bases at J, leaving 7 bases unmatched. Germline V CDR1 and CDR2: MNHEY, SVGAGI. As DNA, the CDR3 is TGTGCCAGCTCTAAGAGGACAGGGAATCAGCCCCAGCATTTT. Its translation is CASSKRTGNQPQHF.

The J gene is TRBJ1-4, the V gene TRBV9; D is ambiguous. In germline, CDR1 is SGDLS, CDR2 YYNGEE. Trimming pared 0 bases from V and 5 bases from J, leaving 14 bases between. This CDR3 region has 16 residues. The CDR3 protein is CASSVVPPGGNEKLFF. CDR3 nucleotide sequence: TGTGCCAGCAGCGTAGTACCACCGGGCGGGAATGAAAAACTGTTTTTT.

The V and J genes are TRBV7-8 and TRBJ2-7; maybe TRBD2 (5 bases). Trimming removed 5 bases from V and 6 bases from J, with 11 bases in between. Germline CDR1 reads SGHVS; CDR2 reads FQNEAQ. The CDR3 sequence is 12 residues long. The CDR3 loop reads CASSPGSGEQYF. In nucleotides, the CDR3 is TGTGCCAGCAGCCCTGGGAGCGGCGAGCAGTACTTC. Drawing the rest from reference TRBV7-8 and TRBJ2-7, the complete variable domain is GAGVSQSPRYKVAKRGQDVALRCDPISGHVSLFWYQQALGQGPEFLTYFQNEAQLDKSGLPSDRFFAERPEGSVSTLKIQRTQQEDSAVYLCASSPGSGEQYFGPGTRLTVT.

The chain combines TRBV5-1 with TRBJ2-7, with 10 bases lining up with TRBD2. This CDR3 is 15 amino acids long. J was trimmed by 2 bases and V by 4 bases; bases with no gene match: 6. The germline V gene has CDR1 SGHRS and CDR2 YFSETQ. This chain's CDR3 is CASSPSGTSAYEQYF. For the CDR3, the DNA is TGCGCCAGCAGCCCGTCCGGGACTAGCGCCTACGAGCAGTACTTC.

The chain recombines TRBV18 with TRBJ2-7, with D perhaps TRBD1 (5 bases). Germline values: CDR1 KGHSH, CDR2 LQKENI. V shed 2 bases and J shed 6 bases, with 17 bases lying between them. The length of the CDR3 is 15 residues. The CDR3 spells CASSPDVVGDGEQYF. CDR3 nucleotide sequence: TGTGCCAGCTCACCAGACGTAGTAGGGGATGGCGAGCAGTACTTC.

The rearrangement uses TRBV11-3 and TRBJ2-2; a weak D match, TRBD1 (6 bases). The CDR3 contains 14 residues. With 6 bases removed from V and 1 base from J, the gap between germline ends came to 9 bases. Germline CDR1 is SGHNT and CDR2 is YENEEA. The CDR3 spells CASRSQGNTGELFF. The CDR3 nucleotides are TGTGCCAGCAGATCACAGGGGAACACCGGGGAGCTGTTTTTT.

The J gene is TRBJ1-6, the V gene TRBV19, with 10 bases aligning to TRBD1. V lost 3 bases, J lost 5 bases, and 4 bases stayed unmatched. This CDR3 contains 16 residues. Germline lookup yields CDR1 LNHDA and CDR2 SQIVND (reference sequence). The CDR3 protein is CASSIFGTGDNSPLHF. The CDR3, as DNA: TGTGCCAGTAGTATTTTTGGGACAGGGGATAATTCACCCCTCCACTTT. The full variable domain, completed using reference TRBV19 and TRBJ1-6, is DGGITQSPKYLFRKEGQNVTLSCEQNLNHDAMYWYRQDPGQGLRLIYYSQIVNDFQKGDIAEGYSVSREKKESFPLTVTSAQKNPTAFYLCASSIFGTGDNSPLHFGNGTRLTVT.